Listed below are T cell receptor beta chains from one sample, sequenced in a study of blood T cell repertoires in COVID-19. Assay: immunoSEQ multiplex PCR; the TCRdb copy retains only in-frame clones and omits some. Of about 150,000 clones listed, around nine tenths are singletons. Sequences were obtained from peripheral blood. The receptors originated from a human donor in a cohort sampled during active COVID-19. Each CDR3 is given with its conserved first and last residue. The D gene is left open where the match is weak. Clone size is shown for a subset of rows, as once, few, many or a class of expanded clone.

cdr3_length	clone_size	v_call	d_call	j_call	cdr3_aa	cdr3_nt
17	NA	TRBV3-1/TRBV3-2	NA	TRBJ2-1	CASSQVGGLGTYNEQFF	TGTGCCAGCAGCCAGGTGGGGGGGCTTGGGACCTACAATGAGCAGTTCTTC
14	NA	TRBV27	NA	TRBJ2-6	CASSWASGANVLTF	TGTGCCAGCAGTTGGGCCTCTGGGGCCAACGTCCTGACTTTC
10	once	TRBV29-1	NA	TRBJ1-1	CSVDGGKAFF	TGCAGCGTTGACGGGGGGAAAGCTTTCTTT
15	once	TRBV7-2	NA	TRBJ2-7	CASTRGRSASYEQYF	TGTGCCAGCACCAGAGGGAGGAGTGCCTCCTACGAGCAGTACTTC
15	NA	TRBV4-2	TRBD2	TRBJ2-7	CASSHPKGGVREQYF	TGTGCCAGCAGCCACCCTAAGGGAGGGGTCCGGGAGCAGTACTTC
16	NA	TRBV5-1	TRBD1	TRBJ2-7	CASSLAGQGIAYEQYF	TGCGCCAGCAGCTTGGCCGGACAGGGAATTGCCTACGAGCAGTACTTC
18	NA	TRBV4-3	TRBD2	TRBJ2-3	CASSQDIWAGGSTDTQYF	TGCGCCAGCAGCCAAGACATTTGGGCGGGGGGTAGCACAGATACGCAGTATTTT
14	NA	TRBV28	TRBD1	TRBJ1-3	CASTEDRIGNTIYF	TGTGCCAGCACCGAGGACAGGATAGGAAACACCATATATTTT
17	NA	TRBV5-1	TRBD2	TRBJ2-1	CASSLSSGGAPYNEQFF	TGCGCCAGCAGCTTGTCCAGCGGGGGGGCACCCTACAATGAGCAGTTCTTC
15	once	TRBV5-4	NA	TRBJ2-7	CASSLDGRSSYEQYF	TGTGCCAGCAGCTTGGACGGAAGGAGCTCCTACGAGCAGTACTTC
15	NA	TRBV2	TRBD2	TRBJ2-2	CASSASGINTGELFF	TGTGCCAGCAGCGCAAGCGGGATTAACACCGGGGAGCTGTTTTTT
13	few	TRBV30	NA	TRBJ1-1	CAWSVRQNTEAFF	TGTGCCTGGAGTGTACGACAGAACACTGAAGCTTTCTTT
14	NA	TRBV6-5	TRBD2	TRBJ2-7	CASSYGGGFYEQYF	TGTGCCAGCAGTTACGGCGGGGGGTTCTACGAGCAGTACTTC
14	NA	TRBV10-3	NA	TRBJ1-1	CAISEYRGGTEAFF	TGTGCCATCAGTGAGTACCGGGGGGGGACTGAAGCTTTCTTT
11	NA	TRBV15	TRBD1	TRBJ2-7	CATQGDTSPIF	TGTGCCACCCAGGGGGACACAAGCCCCATCTTC
17	NA	TRBV7-8	NA	TRBJ2-2	CASSLVRLGLSTGELFF	TGTGCCAGCAGCTTAGTAAGGCTGGGCTTGAGCACCGGGGAGCTGTTTTTT
17	NA	TRBV7-3	TRBD2	TRBJ2-2	CASSLTLAGANTGELFF	TGTGCCAGCAGCTTAACCCTAGCGGGAGCTAACACCGGGGAGCTGTTTTTT
16	NA	TRBV27	TRBD1	TRBJ2-3	CASSFHGQGATDTQYF	TGTGCCAGCAGTTTCCACGGACAGGGAGCCACGGATACGCAGTATTTT
15	NA	TRBV24-1	TRBD1	TRBJ1-1	CATSETTGSNTEAFF	TGTGCCACCAGTGAGACGACAGGGTCGAACACTGAAGCTTTCTTT
12	NA	TRBV6-6	TRBD2	TRBJ2-7	CASKAGTHEQYF	TGTGCCAGCAAAGCGGGGACCCACGAGCAGTACTTC
16	NA	TRBV5-5	NA	TRBJ2-3	CASRAWLQGSQDTQYF	TGTGCCAGCAGAGCGTGGTTACAGGGATCCCAAGATACGCAGTATTTT
16	NA	TRBV5-1	NA	TRBJ1-1	CASSSDTSPAYTEAFF	TGCGCCAGCAGCTCTGACACCTCTCCGGCATACACTGAAGCTTTCTTT
15	NA	TRBV7-9	NA	TRBJ1-3	CASSLTQNSGNTIYF	TGTGCCAGCAGCTTAACGCAGAACTCTGGAAACACCATATATTTT
14	NA	TRBV7-2	NA	TRBJ2-5	CASSRTVYQETQYF	TGTGCCAGCAGCCGCACGGTATACCAAGAGACCCAGTACTTC
18	NA	TRBV28	NA	TRBJ2-1	CASSFPQQPGNAYNEQFF	TGTGCCAGCAGTTTCCCGCAACAACCAGGGAATGCGTACAATGAGCAGTTCTTC
15	NA	TRBV27	NA	TRBJ2-3	CASSLSQRGTDTQYF	TGTGCCAGCAGTTTATCGCAGCGCGGCACAGATACGCAGTATTTT
15	NA	TRBV5-1	NA	TRBJ2-5	CASSLDQGGIGTQYF	TGCGCCAGCAGCTTGGACCAGGGGGGTATTGGGACCCAGTACTTC
13	NA	TRBV11-2	NA	TRBJ1-2	CASSSTGIGGYTF	TGTGCCAGCAGCTCAACAGGGATAGGAGGCTACACCTTC
16	NA	TRBV6-2/TRBV6-3	NA	TRBJ2-1	CASSSPGGARFNEQFF	TGTGCCAGCAGTTCCCCCGGGGGAGCGCGATTCAATGAGCAGTTCTTC
15	NA	TRBV6-5	NA	TRBJ1-6	CASSPSRGSNSPLHF	TGTGCCAGCAGCCCATCGCGAGGGTCGAATTCACCCCTCCACTTT
19	few	TRBV5-1	TRBD2	TRBJ2-2	CASSSVPGLAAPGTGELFF	TGCGCCAGCAGCTCCGTACCGGGACTAGCGGCCCCGGGCACCGGGGAGCTGTTTTTT
15	NA	TRBV4-2	NA	TRBJ2-7	CASSQEPTLSYEQYF	TGTGCCAGCAGCCAAGAACCTACTTTATCCTACGAGCAGTACTTC
17	NA	TRBV4-3	TRBD2	TRBJ2-3	CASSQGVARGGTDTQYF	TGCGCCAGCAGCCAAGGGGTCGCTCGGGGGGGCACAGATACGCAGTATTTT
17	NA	TRBV19	NA	TRBJ1-6	CASSTREYSSYNSPLHF	TGTGCCAGTAGTACCCGAGAGTACAGCTCCTATAATTCACCCCTCCACTTT
15	NA	TRBV10-3	TRBD2	TRBJ2-3	CAISEGQRGVDTQYF	TGTGCCATCAGTGAAGGCCAGCGGGGGGTAGATACGCAGTATTTT
15	NA	TRBV6-5	TRBD1	TRBJ2-3	CASSWNRGGTDTQYF	TGTGCCAGCAGTTGGAACAGGGGGGGCACAGATACGCAGTATTTT
12	NA	TRBV15	NA	TRBJ2-7	CATSKAQSGQYF	TGTGCCACCAGCAAAGCCCAGTCAGGGCAGTACTTC
15	NA	TRBV5-4	TRBD1	TRBJ1-4	CASSVGQGSGEKLFF	TGTGCCAGCAGCGTGGGACAGGGGAGTGGGGAAAAACTGTTTTTT
15	NA	TRBV3-1/TRBV3-2	TRBD2	TRBJ2-1	CASSQDYSGGASVFF	TGTGCCAGCAGCCAAGATTATAGCGGGGGGGCCTCGGTCTTCTTC
16	NA	TRBV4-1	NA	TRBJ1-1	CASSPRGSKMNTEAFF	TGCGCCAGCAGCCCTCGAGGGTCAAAAATGAACACTGAAGCTTTCTTT
14	NA	TRBV7-2	NA	TRBJ1-1	CASSLGLGVTEAFF	TGTGCCAGCAGCTTAGGGCTCGGGGTTACTGAAGCTTTCTTT
17	once	TRBV4-1	TRBD2	TRBJ2-3	CASSQALSGRPTDTQYF	TGCGCCAGCAGCCAAGCTCTTAGCGGGAGGCCCACAGATACGCAGTATTTT
15	NA	TRBV7-9	TRBD1	TRBJ2-5	CASSLGTGGRETQYF	TGTGCCAGCAGCCTCGGGACAGGGGGAAGAGAGACCCAGTACTTC
15	NA	TRBV4-1	NA	TRBJ2-3	CASSQQGFGTDTQYF	TGCGCCAGCAGCCAGCAGGGGTTCGGCACAGATACGCAGTATTTT
13	NA	TRBV19	NA	TRBJ1-6	CASSFSGDSPLHF	TGTGCCAGTAGTTTCTCAGGGGACTCACCCCTCCACTTT
13	few	TRBV5-1	NA	TRBJ2-3	CASSSTGQDTQYF	TGCGCCAGCAGCTCCACAGGGCAAGATACGCAGTATTTT
16	NA	TRBV7-2	TRBD2	TRBJ2-7	CASSLSPTSGVYEQYF	TGTGCCAGCAGCTTGTCGCCGACTAGCGGGGTCTACGAGCAGTACTTC
16	NA	TRBV7-3	NA	TRBJ2-5	CASSLRASGNQETQYF	TGTGCCAGCAGCTTACGCGCCTCAGGCAATCAAGAGACCCAGTACTTC
14	NA	TRBV18	TRBD2	TRBJ2-7	CASSLGLDEGEQYF	TGTGCCAGCTCACTGGGACTAGATGAGGGCGAGCAGTACTTC
13	NA	TRBV19	NA	TRBJ2-7	CASRTQGRHEQYF	TGTGCCAGTAGGACGCAGGGTCGTCACGAGCAGTACTTC
15	NA	TRBV10-1	NA	TRBJ2-7	CASSDSRGGSHEQYF	TGCGCCAGCAGTGATTCTAGGGGGGGGTCCCACGAGCAGTACTTC
18	NA	TRBV28	TRBD1	TRBJ1-3	CASSLYPDRAIAGNTIYF	TGTGCCAGCAGTTTGTATCCTGACAGGGCGATTGCTGGAAACACCATATATTTT
14	few	TRBV28	NA	TRBJ1-2	CAITSEPHNYGYTF	TGTGCCATTACCTCAGAACCCCATAACTATGGCTACACCTTC
17	NA	TRBV7-2	NA	TRBJ2-1	CASSLAGGVAAYNEQFF	TGTGCCAGCAGCTTAGCGGGCGGGGTAGCGGCCTACAATGAGCAGTTCTTC
15	once	TRBV6-5	TRBD2	TRBJ2-5	CASRRDISGAETQYF	TGTGCCAGCAGACGAGACATAAGCGGGGCAGAGACCCAGTACTTC
16	NA	TRBV30	NA	TRBJ2-2	CAWSLIGQGYTGELFF	TGTGCCTGGAGCCTAATCGGGCAGGGCTACACCGGGGAGCTGTTTTTT
15	NA	TRBV18	TRBD1	TRBJ1-5	CASSPDGQDARAQHF	TGTGCCAGCTCACCGGACGGACAGGATGCAAGGGCCCAGCATTTT
12	NA	TRBV7-2	NA	TRBJ1-5	CASSYGGKPQHF	TGTGCCAGCAGCTACGGGGGAAAGCCCCAGCATTTT
16	NA	TRBV6-5	NA	TRBJ1-1	CASSSSGKGVNTEAFF	TGTGCCAGCAGTTCCTCGGGGAAAGGGGTGAACACTGAAGCTTTCTTT